The rows below give T cell receptor beta chains drawn from one sample of a study of blood T cell repertoires in COVID-19. Profiling relied on immunoSEQ multiplex PCR, and the TCRdb table lists in-frame clones only, not all of them. The sample has approximately 140,000 clones, 70% to 90% seen once. The sequenced material came from peripheral blood. The receptors were gathered from a middle-aged woman with active or convalescent COVID-19. Each CDR3 is given with its conserved first and last residue.

CDR3 protein: CASSPGTGIYEQYF; J gene: TRBJ2-7; V gene: TRBV18
CDR3 protein: CASSPSGGAGDTQYF; J gene: TRBJ2-3; V gene: TRBV28
CDR3 protein: CSVVLLKGALNIQYF; J gene: TRBJ2-4; V gene: TRBV29-1
CDR3 protein: CASSLRGLLTAEAEQFF; J gene: TRBJ2-1; V gene: TRBV5-1
CDR3 protein: CSALTGSYGYTF; J gene: TRBJ1-2; V gene: TRBV29-1
CDR3 protein: CASSLYPPRGPEPQHF; J gene: TRBJ1-5; V gene: TRBV28
CDR3 protein: CASSLGGMNTEAFF; J gene: TRBJ1-1; V gene: TRBV7-8
CDR3 protein: CASSPRTGVNYGYTF; J gene: TRBJ1-2; V gene: TRBV7-9
CDR3 protein: CASSVGGAGNQPQHF; J gene: TRBJ1-5; V gene: TRBV9
CDR3 protein: CASRGGADRLYSNQPQHF; J gene: TRBJ1-5; V gene: TRBV28
CDR3 protein: CASSWDRGYGYTF; J gene: TRBJ1-2; V gene: TRBV28
CDR3 protein: CASRENQPQHF; J gene: TRBJ1-5; V gene: TRBV6-1
CDR3 protein: CASSLRDRVTYEQYF; J gene: TRBJ2-7; V gene: TRBV5-6
CDR3 protein: CAWFYGWTGRDTEAFF; J gene: TRBJ1-1; V gene: TRBV30
CDR3 protein: CASRTASGNTIYF; J gene: TRBJ1-3; V gene: TRBV18
CDR3 protein: CASTPWTGRNTEAFF; J gene: TRBJ1-1; V gene: TRBV19
CDR3 protein: CASSPIDRGHNQPQHF; J gene: TRBJ1-5; V gene: TRBV6-2/TRBV6-3
CDR3 protein: CASSWTGSNQPQHF; J gene: TRBJ1-5; V gene: TRBV6-2/TRBV6-3
CDR3 protein: CASSLEGAVFNGYTF; J gene: TRBJ1-2; V gene: TRBV5-5
CDR3 protein: CASSQGQGAGETQYF; J gene: TRBJ2-5; V gene: TRBV3-1/TRBV3-2
CDR3 protein: CAISDYGRAPTSKTNQPQHF; J gene: TRBJ1-5; V gene: TRBV10-3
CDR3 protein: CASSQEGDRVSPLHF; J gene: TRBJ1-6; V gene: TRBV3-1/TRBV3-2
CDR3 protein: CASSLYGTSRSYEQYF; J gene: TRBJ2-7; V gene: TRBV28
CDR3 protein: CASSYVQGAAIYNEQFF; J gene: TRBJ2-1; V gene: TRBV6-2/TRBV6-3
CDR3 protein: CASSFGASPGANVLTF; J gene: TRBJ2-6; V gene: TRBV7-2
CDR3 protein: CASSPRRRPEGDTIYF; J gene: TRBJ1-3; V gene: TRBV7-9
CDR3 protein: CASSPRSGTSGYNEQFF; J gene: TRBJ2-1; V gene: TRBV13
CDR3 protein: CASSSGQALESPLHF; J gene: TRBJ1-6; V gene: TRBV28
CDR3 protein: CASSTILPRGHEQFF; J gene: TRBJ2-1; V gene: TRBV28
CDR3 protein: CAWSLTGGGYGYTF; J gene: TRBJ1-2; V gene: TRBV30
CDR3 protein: CASSFSGSSYEQYF; J gene: TRBJ2-7; V gene: TRBV6-5
CDR3 protein: CSVVGGNTEAFF; J gene: TRBJ1-1; V gene: TRBV29-1
CDR3 protein: CASSLGANNYGYTF; J gene: TRBJ1-2; V gene: TRBV28
CDR3 protein: CASQGDRGQPQHF; J gene: TRBJ1-5; V gene: TRBV25-1
CDR3 protein: CASSPPGFSGNTIYF; J gene: TRBJ1-3; V gene: TRBV18
CDR3 protein: CASSLTGGQGNTIYF; J gene: TRBJ1-3; V gene: TRBV7-2
CDR3 protein: CASSLADSGGTDTQYF; J gene: TRBJ2-3; V gene: TRBV11-3
CDR3 protein: CASSAAGTSDTDTQYF; J gene: TRBJ2-3; V gene: TRBV25-1
CDR3 protein: CASNPLGRGGEQYF; J gene: TRBJ2-7; V gene: TRBV5-5
CDR3 protein: CASSPLRTGEWAEAFF; J gene: TRBJ1-1; V gene: TRBV3-1/TRBV3-2
CDR3 protein: CAIRGLDTEAFF; J gene: TRBJ1-1; V gene: TRBV10-3
CDR3 protein: CASSDSVTVGYEQYF; J gene: TRBJ2-7; V gene: TRBV6-5
CDR3 protein: CASSFNREGKNIQYF; J gene: TRBJ2-4; V gene: TRBV27
CDR3 protein: CASSRTGKDTEAFF; J gene: TRBJ1-1; V gene: TRBV19
CDR3 protein: CASSLPGETQYF; J gene: TRBJ2-5; V gene: TRBV5-4
CDR3 protein: CASSGQGFLRTEAFF; J gene: TRBJ1-1; V gene: TRBV19
CDR3 protein: CASSFRLAGDNEQFF; J gene: TRBJ2-1; V gene: TRBV28
CDR3 protein: CASTPSEQETQYF; J gene: TRBJ2-5; V gene: TRBV12-3/TRBV12-4
CDR3 protein: CASRAAGDSYNEQFF; J gene: TRBJ2-1; V gene: TRBV5-1
CDR3 protein: CASSLSRDTGELFF; J gene: TRBJ2-2; V gene: TRBV7-2
CDR3 protein: CASPGARGRNQPQHF; J gene: TRBJ1-5; V gene: TRBV6-4
CDR3 protein: CASSGPRYTEAFF; J gene: TRBJ1-1; V gene: TRBV2
CDR3 protein: CASRTGGGGNQPQHF; J gene: TRBJ1-5; V gene: TRBV19
CDR3 protein: CASRRTRQETQYF; J gene: TRBJ2-5; V gene: TRBV6-5
CDR3 protein: CASSTGGRVPNEKLFF; J gene: TRBJ1-4; V gene: TRBV9
CDR3 protein: CSAEGNYGYTF; J gene: TRBJ1-2; V gene: TRBV20-1
CDR3 protein: CASSHTNRGKNEKLFF; J gene: TRBJ1-4; V gene: TRBV7-9
CDR3 protein: CASSLNRGRGEQFF; J gene: TRBJ2-1; V gene: TRBV7-9
CDR3 protein: CASSPATGWNGYTF; J gene: TRBJ1-2; V gene: TRBV18